These T cell receptor beta chains were read from a single sample in a study of CD8 T cells in Susac syndrome. Using its own MiXCR run on the immunoSEQ multiplex PCR reads, TCRdb lists one record per CDR3 protein. The sample yields a few hundred thousand distinct CDR3 sequences, about 93% seen once. The sample taken for sequencing was CD4+ T cells from PBMCs. These receptors came from a human donor with multiple sclerosis. The CDR3 runs from the conserved cysteine through the conserved F or W. Fields, in order: V gene, J gene, CDR3 protein.

V: TRBV15
J: TRBJ1-3
CDR3: CATSRDRSREERNTIYF

V: TRBV3-1
J: TRBJ1-5
CDR3: CASSQDFPSQGPNQPQHF

V: TRBV7-2
J: TRBJ2-3
CDR3: CASSPGTAWDTQYF

V: TRBV6-5
J: TRBJ1-3
CDR3: CASSYGAASNTIYF

V: TRBV3-1
J: TRBJ2-7
CDR3: CASSQDLQSRQYF

V: TRBV12-3/TRBV12-4
J: TRBJ2-7
CDR3: CASAGSGTGPYEQYF

V: TRBV7-9
J: TRBJ1-2
CDR3: CASSLLQGAAGYTF

V: TRBV13
J: TRBJ2-5
CDR3: CASSPRDRGPQETQYF

V: TRBV9
J: TRBJ2-7
CDR3: CASSVRGDYEQYF

V: TRBV19
J: TRBJ1-5
CDR3: CASSTGRGSNQPQHF

V: TRBV19
J: TRBJ2-6
CDR3: CASMRGASRSGANVLTF

V: TRBV12-3/TRBV12-4
J: TRBJ1-1
CDR3: CASRLQGGNTEAFF

V: TRBV28
J: TRBJ2-5
CDR3: CASSLRAGSETQYF

V: TRBV24-1
J: TRBJ1-1
CDR3: CATSDSLNTEAFF

V: TRBV7-9
J: TRBJ2-2
CDR3: CASSSAFRDRGRELFF

V: TRBV19
J: TRBJ1-2
CDR3: CASNLDRSGGYTF

V: TRBV5-1
J: TRBJ2-3
CDR3: CASSWGTDTDTQYF

V: TRBV18
J: TRBJ2-3
CDR3: CASSLSRLAGNTDTQYF

V: TRBV20-1
J: TRBJ1-2
CDR3: CSARVDRGNNYGYTF

V: TRBV11-2
J: TRBJ2-1
CDR3: CASSLLGLAGNEQFF

V: TRBV29-1
J: TRBJ2-1
CDR3: CSIPRNSGLRYNEQFF

V: TRBV3-1
J: TRBJ1-5
CDR3: CASSQDVGSNQPQHF

V: TRBV6-1
J: TRBJ2-7
CDR3: CASSQAGEQYF

V: TRBV12-3/TRBV12-4
J: TRBJ2-1
CDR3: CASSPRDPSYNEQFF

V: TRBV15
J: TRBJ2-2
CDR3: CATSRRTPGGGELFF

V: TRBV5-6
J: TRBJ1-6
CDR3: CASSSYGGSPLHF

V: TRBV29-1
J: TRBJ1-1
CDR3: CSVGRRMNTEAFF

V: TRBV5-1
J: TRBJ2-3
CDR3: CASTGTQSTDTQYF

V: TRBV28
J: TRBJ1-1
CDR3: CASKSAGIENTEAFF

V: TRBV6-5
J: TRBJ2-2
CDR3: CASSYQTGTGSTGELFF

V: TRBV28
J: TRBJ2-1
CDR3: CASGQVINNEQFF

V: TRBV28
J: TRBJ2-3
CDR3: CASSQGDLGNTQYF

V: TRBV30
J: TRBJ1-5
CDR3: CAWSGWDQPQHF

V: TRBV5-1
J: TRBJ1-2
CDR3: CASSLVAGGNYGYTF

V: TRBV10-3
J: TRBJ2-5
CDR3: CAISVAGGRGETQYF

V: TRBV16
J: TRBJ1-4
CDR3: CASSQLLTPMEEKLFF

V: TRBV9
J: TRBJ1-3
CDR3: CASSVSRRAGGNTIYF

V: TRBV6-6
J: TRBJ2-3
CDR3: CASSYSGGAGTDTQYF

V: TRBV7-8
J: TRBJ1-1
CDR3: CASSSGRNTEVFF

V: TRBV20-1
J: TRBJ1-2
CDR3: CSARDVHYGYTF

V: TRBV5-8
J: TRBJ1-5
CDR3: CASSRAREGNQPQHF

V: TRBV30
J: TRBJ1-2
CDR3: CAWRGGQAAVYGYTF

V: TRBV19
J: TRBJ2-5
CDR3: CASSIGGAPSGQETQYF

V: TRBV5-1
J: TRBJ2-3
CDR3: CASSVASSGGSPSTDTQYF

V: TRBV10-3
J: TRBJ2-2
CDR3: CAISELSSGELFF

V: TRBV6-5
J: TRBJ2-3
CDR3: CASSRGAGPTDTQYF

V: TRBV7-8
J: TRBJ1-6
CDR3: CASSLGAKQSPLHF

V: TRBV5-8
J: TRBJ2-5
CDR3: CASSRGTSGVQETQYF

V: TRBV5-1
J: TRBJ1-2
CDR3: CASSREGLYGYTF

V: TRBV12-3/TRBV12-4
J: TRBJ1-6
CDR3: CASSLRTGSSYNSPLHF

V: TRBV9
J: TRBJ2-5
CDR3: CASSAGGKETQYF

V: TRBV5-1
J: TRBJ1-1
CDR3: CASSPQGEDTEAFF

V: TRBV11-2
J: TRBJ2-7
CDR3: CASTPGGYEQYF

V: TRBV20-1
J: TRBJ1-1
CDR3: CSARNSENTEAFF

V: TRBV5-1
J: TRBJ1-1
CDR3: CASSLETEAFF

V: TRBV1
J: TRBJ2-7
CDR3: CTSSQPGLALEAYEQYF

V: TRBV7-2
J: TRBJ1-1
CDR3: CASSPQVNTEAFF

V: TRBV4-1
J: TRBJ1-2
CDR3: CASSLEQGDYGYTF

V: TRBV9
J: TRBJ1-1
CDR3: CASSVPVNTEAFF